Given below is one T cell receptor (beta chain) in context. Its specificity is not known. V was pared by 8 bases and J by 0 bases, with 7 bases of the junction left unmatched. The CDR3 runs 15 residues. The V gene's germline CDR1 is LNHDA and CDR2 SQIVND (reference sequence). The source of the sample is a study of Ad26.COV2.S vaccination and SARS-CoV-2 variants. Findings and caveats of the study: Reported findings describe substantial breadth in spike-specific CD8+ and CD4+ T cell responses following vaccination.

Assay: immunoSEQ multiplex PCR; the TCRdb copy retains only in-frame clones and omits some. This table holds 440,000 or so clones, 70% to 90% found once. The treatment is: around 19 received Ad26.COV2.S at low or high dose, single or two shots; five or six received placebo; per-sample allocation not given. On day 63 after the first injection, vaccine and placebo recipients gave samples. The receptor was isolated from a person aged 18-60 years who received the Ad26.COV2.S COVID-19 vaccine or a placebo. Material: peripheral blood, obtained in a trial of Ad26.COV2.S vaccine versus placebo. The rearrangement links TRBV19 to TRBJ1-5, with TRBD1 identical over 7 bases. CDR3 nucleotides: TGTGCCAGTGTATCGACAGGGAATAGCAATCAGCCCCAGCATTTT. It yields the protein CASVSTGNSNQPQHF. Drawing the rest from reference TRBV19 and TRBJ1-5, the complete variable domain is DGGITQSPKYLFRKEGQNVTLSCEQNLNHDAMYWYRQDPGQGLRLIYYSQIVNDFQKGDIAEGYSVSREKKESFPLTVTSAQKNPTAFYLCASVSTGNSNQPQHFGDGTRLSIL.